This TCR beta chain derives from a study of vaccination and CD4 T cells after COVID-19. Looking at the study overall: Cultures serving as controls received a peptide pool (CEFX or HIV-1 Nef) or no peptide. Study-wide findings and caveats: Spike mono-reactivity was found in 304 of 307 vaccine-specific clones from convalescent patients.

This clonotype is termed medium-sized. Its target is unknown. Treatment meaning: roughly ten-day PBMC culture with coronavirus spike peptide pools or control peptides (ViraFEST assay). ViraFEST used peptide pools to expand antigen-specific T cells, then sequenced TCRs. By negative selection, CD4+ T cells were isolated once culture had run for approximately 11 days. Between the trimmed V and J ends, which lost 4 bases and 4 bases, there was a span of 14 bases. The CDR3 extends over 15 amino acids. Germline CDR1 is SGHVS and CDR2 is FNYEAQ. The study sequenced cultured CD4+ T cell DNA using the Oncomine TCR Beta short-read assay. TCRdb processed the PCR reads anew with MiXCR; each CDR3 protein has one entry. Among about 2,700 distinct CDR3 sequences listed, under 35% were seen once.

The material sequenced was CD4+ T cells from blood, cultured in vitro, taken after SARS-CoV-2 vaccination. The chain is built from TRBV7-6 and TRBJ1-5; no firm D call. The clonotype comes from a human donor who had recovered from COVID-19. The CDR3 is CASSSFASQNQPQHF. For the CDR3, the DNA is TGTGCCAGCAGCTCCTTCGCCAGCCAAAATCAGCCCCAGCATTTT. Based on the CDR3 plus reference TRBV7-6 and TRBJ1-5, the full variable domain is GAGVSQSPRYKVTKRGQDVALRCDPISGHVSLYWYRQALGQGPEFLTYFNYEAQQDKSGLPNDRFSAERPEGSISTLTIQRTEQRDSAMYRCASSSFASQNQPQHFGDGTRLSIL.